A single TCR beta chain is shown here with its context. It has no known antigen specificity. Base-call qualities are not available, and no considerably larger clone is one nucleotide away. Using the deep immunoSEQ assay, TCR CDR3 regions were amplified from genomic DNA by multiplex PCR. Extracted genomic DNA from each cell subset was spread evenly across all wells of several immunoSEQ 96-well plates, with each plate serving as a replicate. For sorted subsets, approximately 190 ng of genomic DNA, equivalent to 30,000 or so T cell genomes, went into each replicate PCR. Purified libraries were quantified with a Qubit 3.0 fluorometer, sized on a Bioanalyzer 2100, and re-quantified with the KAPA Library Quantification kit. A separate single-read 150-cycle Illumina NextSeq 550 flow cell was used to sequence each immunoSEQ 96-well plate. Per the original workflow: Because only junctional sequences without quality scores were contained in the immunoSEQ output, filtering matching that applied to full-length reads could not be performed. Sequences were annotated with PyIR, a Python wrapper for IgBLAST v1.9, and V/J genes and CDR3 were assigned using IMGT germline references. Reads with weak V/J assignments (E-value above 1e-6), missing CDR3, stop codons, out-of-frame junctions, or ambiguous translated residues were removed. V3J clonotypes were defined by identical inferred V gene, J gene, and CDR3 amino acid sequence. The percentage overlap between two repertoires was calculated by dividing the number of shared unique clonotypes by the size of the smaller repertoire. Repertoire richness was assessed with RTK rarefaction, the Chao1 estimator, and Recon v2.1 estimates of unobserved clonotypes. Generation probabilities for all TCRbeta clonotypes obtained by the gDNA method from a handful of donors were computed using OLGA. Imported from immuneACCESS, the table was reduced by TCRdb to in-frame sequences with V and J called. These copies leave out some clones; in studies compared against another copy, an unresolved V gene accounts for under half, and the cause of the remainder is not known. The V and J calls and clone size were taken over from that table, and D and trimming were inferred from the DNA. This sample lists approximately 110,000 clones; roughly 70% were detected once. The top ten clones comprise almost 25% of the sample.

Donors were healthy HIV-negative adults with no recently reported acute infections or vaccinations. Every donor was a Caucasian adult living in Nashville, Tennessee, USA. The CD8 memory samples were a combination of magnetically selected CD45RO+ cells and CCR7-negative CD45RA+ effector memory (TemRA) cells. Blood was collected by leukapheresis, and PBMCs were isolated by Ficoll-Histopaque density gradient centrifugation and then cryopreserved in liquid nitrogen vapor phase. Analytical flow cytometry was used to check the purity and quantity of every magnetically sorted T cell population. Each sorted fraction had its genomic DNA isolated and then quantified by UV absorbance on a Nanodrop 2000c. These data are taken from a study of shared clonotypes between healthy human individuals (TCRdb year 2020). Study-wide context: The cohort comprised two women and three men aged 18 to 49 years. The study deeply sequenced blood TCR repertoires of about 5 healthy adults to estimate repertoire size and the extent of clonotype sharing between individuals. Leukapheresis yielded between about 0.85 and 9 billion PBMCs per donor. For each donor, three plates each were used for CD4 naive and CD4 memory, two plates were used for CD8 naive, and one plate was used for CD8 memory. Libraries were prepared and TCR repertoires were sequenced by different laboratories using diverse techniques, in order to increase sequencing depth and limit assay-specific biases.

Study-wide conclusions, independent of this receptor: Sharing across a handful of donors was observed for approximately 4.6% of naive CD4, under 4% of naive CD8, 2% to 2.5% of memory CD4, and about 0.4% of memory CD8 clonotypes. Sampling was restricted to blood, and TCR repertoires in tissue are likely to differ from TCR repertoires in blood. Incomplete sequencing was indicated by rarefaction of sorted-subset datasets, despite the large sequencing depth. The genetic and exposure-history diversity represented was limited by the small number of donors. Pairwise subsampling led to the expectation that sequencing depth would affect the degree of clonotype sharing among donors. Naive subsets generally had larger estimated clonotype richness than memory subsets did. Clonotypes shared by all four sorted-subset donors showed higher generation probabilities than non-shared clonotypes.

Between the V and J ends, shortened by 5 bases and 4 bases respectively, the junction contains 21 bases. The CDR3 has 18 amino acids, counting the end cysteine and phenylalanine. This entry keeps only the CDR3 DNA: 54 bases, framed from base 1. According to the germline V gene (reference sequence), CDR1 reads PRHDT and CDR2 reads FYEKMQ. Material for sequencing was memory CD8+ T cells sorted from blood. The cell subset or site label on this specimen signifies: CD45RO+ cells pooled with CCR7-negative TemRA cells. Recombination joined TRBV13 with TRBJ2-6; the D element could tentatively be TRBD1 or TRBD2, as 5 bases agree for each. The sequence was obtained from a woman aged 25 to 39 in good health. The CDR3 corresponds to CASSHLRREGPGANVLTF. Read as DNA, the sequence is TGTGCCAGCAGCCACCTGAGACGCGAGGGGCCCGGGGCCAACGTCCTGACTTTC.